This T cell receptor beta chain was identified in a study of shared clonotypes between healthy human individuals. Terminally differentiated effector memory CD45RA+ cells were excluded from the naive CD8 cells, which were CD45RO-negative and positively selected for CCR7. The data were produced by immunoSEQ multiplex PCR, yet TCRdb's version contains in-frame clones alone and is incomplete. Of around 1.9 million clones listed, approximately 94% are singletons. This CDR3 has 14 residues. The junction had 6 bases not matched to a gene; V was cut back by 5 bases and J by 8 bases. Germline V gene data show CDR1 as MNHEY and CDR2 as SVGAGI.

The sequenced sample consisted of naive CD8+ T cells from PBMCs. This TCR came from a man between 18 and 35 years old in good health. Some clones in this sample may be carry-over from other donors' samples. The J gene is TRBJ1-2, the V gene TRBV6-5; 12 positions agree with TRBD1. CDR3 in amino acids: CASSPGTGGAGYTF. The CDR3 DNA reads TGTGCCAGCAGTCCCGGGACAGGGGGCGCAGGCTACACCTTC.